This record concerns one TCR beta chain sequence. The data were obtained in a study of blood T cell repertoires in COVID-19. About the research overall: Sites in the United States, Italy and Spain provided acute and convalescent COVID-19 samples.

This CDR3 region has 14 residues. Germline V lookup: CDR1 LNHDA, CDR2 SQIVND (reference sequence). V lost 4 bases and J 1 base, leaving 9 bases between the germline ends. Original handling: Amplified reference gene primers provided the basis for estimating nucleated cell counts. Data came from immunoSEQ multiplex PCR; TCRdb stores just in-frame clones and leaves some out. V, J and clone size are taken as reported in that table, and D and trimming were inferred from the DNA itself. The sample holds over 250,000 clones, about 82% seen once. Source material: peripheral blood. The V call is TRBV19, the J call TRBJ2-3; unclear D gene. This receptor was obtained from a man aged 50-60 years with active or convalescent COVID-19. The CDR3 nucleotides read TGTGCCAGTAGTACCGACTGGGGCACAGATACGCAGTATTTT. As protein: CASSTDWGTDTQYF.